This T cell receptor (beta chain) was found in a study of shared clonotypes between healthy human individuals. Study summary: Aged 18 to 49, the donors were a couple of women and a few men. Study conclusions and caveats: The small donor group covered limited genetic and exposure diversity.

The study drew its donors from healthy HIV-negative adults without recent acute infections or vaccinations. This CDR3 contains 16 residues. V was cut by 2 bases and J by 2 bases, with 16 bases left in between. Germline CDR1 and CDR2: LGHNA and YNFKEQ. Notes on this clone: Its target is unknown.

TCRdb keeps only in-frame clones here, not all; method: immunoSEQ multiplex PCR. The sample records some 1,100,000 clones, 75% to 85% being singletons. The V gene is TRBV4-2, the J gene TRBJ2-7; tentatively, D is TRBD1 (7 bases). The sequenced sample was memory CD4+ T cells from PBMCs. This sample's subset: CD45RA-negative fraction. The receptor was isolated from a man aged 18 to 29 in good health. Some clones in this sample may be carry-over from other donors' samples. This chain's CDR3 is CASSQLGGTGAYEQYF. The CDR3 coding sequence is TGTGCCAGCAGCCAATTGGGAGGAACAGGGGCCTACGAGCAGTACTTC.